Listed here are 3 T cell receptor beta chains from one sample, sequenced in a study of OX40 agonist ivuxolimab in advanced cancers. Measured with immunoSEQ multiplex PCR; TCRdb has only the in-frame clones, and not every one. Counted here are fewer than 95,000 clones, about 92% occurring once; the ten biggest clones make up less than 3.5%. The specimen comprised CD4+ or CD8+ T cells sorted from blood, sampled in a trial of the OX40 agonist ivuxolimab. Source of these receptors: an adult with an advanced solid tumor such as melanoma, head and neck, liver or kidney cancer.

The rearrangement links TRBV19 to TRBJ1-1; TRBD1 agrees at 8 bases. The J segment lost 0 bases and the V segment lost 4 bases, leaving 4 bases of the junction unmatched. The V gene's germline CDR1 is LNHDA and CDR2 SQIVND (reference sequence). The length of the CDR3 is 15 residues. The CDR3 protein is CASSTGTGMNTEAFF. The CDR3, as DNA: TGTGCCAGTAGTACGGGGACAGGCATGAACACTGAAGCTTTCTTT.

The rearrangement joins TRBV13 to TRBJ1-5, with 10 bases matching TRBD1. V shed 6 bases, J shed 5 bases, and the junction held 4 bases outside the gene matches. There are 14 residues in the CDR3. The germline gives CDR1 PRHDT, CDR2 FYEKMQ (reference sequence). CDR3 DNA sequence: TGTGCCAGCAGAATCGGGACAGGGGATCAGCCCCAGCATTTT. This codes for CASRIGTGDQPQHF.

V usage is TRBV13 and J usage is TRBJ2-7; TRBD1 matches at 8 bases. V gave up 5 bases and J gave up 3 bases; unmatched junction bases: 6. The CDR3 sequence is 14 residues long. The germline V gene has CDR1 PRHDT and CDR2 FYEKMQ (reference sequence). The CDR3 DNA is TGTGCCAGCAGCGACGGGACAGGAGACTACGAGCAGTACTTC. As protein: CASSDGTGDYEQYF.